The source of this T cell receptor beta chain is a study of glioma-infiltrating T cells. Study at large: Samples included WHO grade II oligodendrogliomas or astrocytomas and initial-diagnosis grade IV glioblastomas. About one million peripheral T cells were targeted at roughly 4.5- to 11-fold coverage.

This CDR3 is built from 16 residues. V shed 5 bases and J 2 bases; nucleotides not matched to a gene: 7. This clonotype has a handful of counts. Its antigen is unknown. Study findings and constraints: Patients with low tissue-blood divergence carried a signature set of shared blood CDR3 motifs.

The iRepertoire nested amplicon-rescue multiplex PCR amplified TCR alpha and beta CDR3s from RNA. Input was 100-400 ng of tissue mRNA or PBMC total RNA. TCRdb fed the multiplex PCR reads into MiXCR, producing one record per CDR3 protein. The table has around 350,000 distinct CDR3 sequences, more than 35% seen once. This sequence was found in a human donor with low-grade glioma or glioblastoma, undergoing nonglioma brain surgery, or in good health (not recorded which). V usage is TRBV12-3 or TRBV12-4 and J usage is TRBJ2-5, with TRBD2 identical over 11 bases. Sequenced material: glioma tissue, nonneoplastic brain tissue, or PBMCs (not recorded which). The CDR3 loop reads CASSVRLAGRQETQYF. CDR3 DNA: TGTGCCAGCAGTGTACGACTAGCGGGACGACAAGAGACCCAGTACTTC.